Presented here are 11 T cell receptor beta chains from one specimen sequenced in a study of OX40 agonist ivuxolimab in advanced cancers. Produced via immunoSEQ multiplex PCR; TCRdb's table is partial and in-frame only. This table holds about 79,000 clones, about nine tenths found once. The source material was CD4+ or CD8+ T cells sorted from blood, sampled in a trial of the OX40 agonist ivuxolimab. Receptors were obtained from an adult with an advanced solid tumor such as melanoma, head and neck, liver or kidney cancer.

The V call is TRBV11-2, the J call TRBJ2-7; no definite D call. The CDR3 contains 12 residues. Germline V CDR1 and CDR2: SGHAT, FQNNGV. V lost 3 bases to trimming and J lost 3 bases, with 6 bases between them. CDR3 bases: TGTGCCAGCAGCTTCGATCTCTACGAGCAGTACTTC. Translated, it gives CASSFDLYEQYF.

The chain is built from TRBV1 and TRBJ2-2; TRBD2 is the table's D call, not checked against the DNA. TRBV1 is reported as a pseudogene. CDR3 size: 20 residues. CDR3 DNA: TGCACCAGCAGCCCTCATCGGAGGGAAGGAGGGTCGGACCACACCGGGGAGCTGTTTTTT. This codes for CTSSPHRREGGSDHTGELFF.

The chain couples TRBV7-8 to TRBJ2-5; TRBD2 matches at 11 bases. Germline CDR1 and CDR2: SGHVS and FQNEAQ. This CDR3 region has 15 residues. Trimming cost V 5 bases and J 4 bases; bases outside gene matches: 6. The CDR3 nucleotides are TGTGCCAGCAGCAGACTAGCGGGAAGAGGAGAGACCCAGTACTTC. It yields the protein CASSRLAGRGETQYF. The complete variable domain, with remaining parts taken from reference TRBV7-8 and TRBJ2-5, reads GAGVSQSPRYKVAKRGQDVALRCDPISGHVSLFWYQQALGQGPEFLTYFQNEAQLDKSGLPSDRFFAERPEGSVSTLKIQRTQQEDSAVYLCASSRLAGRGETQYFGPGTRLLVL.

The chain combines TRBV11-1 with TRBJ2-7; D not certain. The CDR3 covers 12 residues. Germline V gene lookup returns CDR1 SGHAT and CDR2 FQDESV (reference sequence). V shed 4 bases and J shed 3 bases, with 7 bases lying between them. The CDR3 bases are TGTGCCAGCAGCTCACAGAGCTACGAGCAGTACTTC. It translates to CASSSQSYEQYF.

This clone came up once. This chain uses TRBV5-1 with TRBJ1-2, with D possibly TRBD1 on 6 matching bases. Germline V gene sequence: CDR1 SGHRS, CDR2 YFSETQ. Trimming pared 4 bases from V and 4 bases from J, leaving 17 bases between. CDR3 length equals 15 residues. The CDR3 DNA reads as TGCGCCAGCAGCCTGGGGAACAGGGCTAGCTATGGCTACACCTTC. Protein: CASSLGNRASYGYTF.

The genes are TRBV29-1 and TRBJ2-2, with TRBD2 matching 12 bases. Trimming took 3 bases from V and 8 from J; bases not matched to a gene: 7. The CDR3 consists of 15 residues. Germline assignment: CDR1 SQVTM and CDR2 ANQGSEA. CDR3 region: CSVDGLAGGGGELFF. The CDR3 region has the DNA TGCAGCGTTGATGGCCTAGCGGGAGGGGGAGGGGAGCTGTTTTTT.

CDR3 sequence: CASSPTQASGNTIYF. The CDR3 DNA reads TGTGCCAGCTCACCCACCCAGGCCTCTGGAAACACCATATATTTT. This chain links TRBV18 with TRBJ1-3; D gene uncertain. V was shortened by 3 bases and J by 0 bases, with 9 bases between the two germline ends. Germline CDR1 is KGHSH and CDR2 is LQKENI. This CDR3 spans 15 amino acids.

The genes are TRBV5-1 and TRBJ2-1; 7 bases are shared with TRBD2. V lost 4 bases and J lost 4; bases outside the gene matches: 8. This CDR3 is built from 15 residues. Germline V gene data show CDR1 as SGHRS and CDR2 as YFSETQ. The CDR3 sequence is CASSPGLLTYNEQFF. The CDR3 DNA reads TGCGCCAGCAGCCCGGGACTACTTACATACAATGAGCAGTTCTTC. The entire variable domain, with the rest obtained from reference TRBV5-1 and TRBJ2-1, is as follows: KAGVTQTPRYLIKTRGQQVTLSCSPISGHRSVSWYQQTPGQGLQFLFEYFSETQRNKGNFPGRFSGRQFSNSRSEMNVSTLELGDSALYLCASSPGLLTYNEQFFGPGTRLTVL.

The chain carries TRBV30 and TRBJ2-1; 10 bases map to TRBD2. The ends lost 7 bases at V and 8 bases at J; junction bases unmatched: 14. The CDR3 is made up of 15 amino acids. Looked up from germline, CDR1 is GTSNPN and CDR2 is SVGIG (reference sequence). CDR3 in amino acids: CAFTNRLAGAYEQFF. The CDR3 DNA reads as TGTGCCTTCACAAATCGGCTAGCGGGAGCCTATGAGCAGTTCTTC.

The chain joins TRBV2 to TRBJ1-5; D unclear. In germline, CDR1 is SNHLY, CDR2 FYNNEI. The CDR3 has 13 amino acids. V lost 3 bases and J 11 bases, leaving 14 bases between the germline ends. CDR3 residues: CASSDRTHGAQHF. The CDR3 nucleotides read TGTGCCAGCAGTGACAGGACGCACGGGGCCCAGCATTTT.

The rearrangement uses TRBV18 and TRBJ2-2; 8 bases fit TRBD1. The trim removed 3 bases at V and 4 bases at J, leaving 7 bases unmatched. The CDR3 consists of 16 residues. Germline V lookup: CDR1 KGHSH, CDR2 LQKENI. In nucleotides, the CDR3 is TGTGCCAGCTCACCGCGACAGGGGCCTGTCACCGGGGAGCTGTTTTTT. Translated, it gives CASSPRQGPVTGELFF.